The clone carrying this T cell receptor (beta chain) has a single count. The data derive from a study of shared clonotypes between healthy human individuals. V was clipped by 6 bases and J by 5 bases; unmatched bases: 13. The CDR3 length is 16 residues. From germline, CDR1 is LGHNT and CDR2 FRNRAP. Assay used: immunoSEQ multiplex PCR; TCRdb lists only in-frame clones, some missing. The repertoire includes 2.3 million or so clones, about 92% of them detected once, and 0.3% to 0.4% sits in the top ten. The chain couples TRBV12-5 to TRBJ2-1, with 7 bases aligning to TRBD2. This sequence was found in a man younger than 35 in good health. Some clones in this sample may be carry-over from other donors' samples. Sequences were obtained from naive CD4+ T cells from PBMCs. Indicated subset: CD45RA+ positively selected. The CDR3 coding sequence is TGTGCTAGTGGCCTGGCGGCGGGAGATCCGGACAATGAGCAGTTCTTC. This sequence encodes CASGLAAGDPDNEQFF.